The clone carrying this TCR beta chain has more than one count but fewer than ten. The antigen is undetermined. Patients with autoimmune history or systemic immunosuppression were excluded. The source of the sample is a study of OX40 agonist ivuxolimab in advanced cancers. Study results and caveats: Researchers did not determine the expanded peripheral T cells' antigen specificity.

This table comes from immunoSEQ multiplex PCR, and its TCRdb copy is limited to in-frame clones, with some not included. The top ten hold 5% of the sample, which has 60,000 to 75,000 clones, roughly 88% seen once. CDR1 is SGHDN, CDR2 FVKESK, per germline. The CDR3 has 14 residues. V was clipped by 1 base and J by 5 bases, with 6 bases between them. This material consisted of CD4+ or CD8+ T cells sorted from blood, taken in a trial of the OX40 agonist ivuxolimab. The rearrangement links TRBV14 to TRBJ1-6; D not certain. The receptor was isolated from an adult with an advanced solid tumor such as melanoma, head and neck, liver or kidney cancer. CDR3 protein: CASSQGRDNSPLHF. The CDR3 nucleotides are TGTGCCAGCAGCCAAGGGAGGGATAATTCACCCCTCCACTTT.